The source of this T cell receptor beta chain is a study of T cell changes during pregnancy in multiple sclerosis. Method: immunoSEQ multiplex PCR; TCRdb's copy keeps in-frame clones and lacks some. The table lists some 39,000 clones, around nine tenths of them singletons, with approximately 0.7% in the top ten. Sequencing used CD4+ T cells from peripheral blood mononuclear cells, obtained in the second trimester of pregnancy. The TCR originated in a female donor in good health, enrolled as a control in a pregnancy study.

The CDR3 loop reads CASSYDRIYGYTF. DNA for the CDR3: TGTGCCAGCAGTTACGACAGGATATATGGCTACACCTTC. V usage is TRBV6-5 and J usage is TRBJ1-2; D possibly corresponds to TRBD1 (6 bases). CDR1 is MNHEY and CDR2 is SVGAGI in the germline V gene. V was pared by 2 bases and J by 5 bases, with 9 bases between. The CDR3 totals 13 residues.